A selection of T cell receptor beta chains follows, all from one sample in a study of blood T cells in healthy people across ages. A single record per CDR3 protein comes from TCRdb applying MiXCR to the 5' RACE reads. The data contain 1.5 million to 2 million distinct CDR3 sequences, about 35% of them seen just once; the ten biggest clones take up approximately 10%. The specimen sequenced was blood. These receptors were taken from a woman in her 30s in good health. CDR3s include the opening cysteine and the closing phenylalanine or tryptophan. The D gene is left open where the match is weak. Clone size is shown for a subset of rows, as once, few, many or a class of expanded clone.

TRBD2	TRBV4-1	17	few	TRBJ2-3	TGCGCCAGCAGCCAAGAGACCCTAGCGGGGGGCACAGATACGCAGTATTTT	CASSQETLAGGTDTQYF
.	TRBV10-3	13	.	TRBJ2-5	TGTGCCATTAGTGAGTCAAATTGGGAGACCCAGTACTTC	CAISESNWETQYF
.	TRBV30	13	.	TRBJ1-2	TGTGCCTGGAGGGCGGACGCGTACTATGGCTACACCTTC	CAWRADAYYGYTF
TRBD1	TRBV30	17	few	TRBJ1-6	TGTGCCTGGAGCACAACAGGGGGACTATCCTATAATTCACCCCTCCACTTT	CAWSTTGGLSYNSPLHF
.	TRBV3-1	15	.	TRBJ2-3	TGTGCCAGCAGCCAAGATCCGGAGACCACAGATACGCGGTATTTT	CASSQDPETTDTRYF
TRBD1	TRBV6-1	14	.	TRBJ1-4	TGTGCCAGCCCCGTGGGACAGGATTGTGAAAAACTGTTTTTT	CASPVGQDCEKLFF
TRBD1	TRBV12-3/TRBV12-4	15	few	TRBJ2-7	TGTGCCAGCAGCTTGGGGACAGGGTATACCTACGAGCAGTACTTC	CASSLGTGYTYEQYF
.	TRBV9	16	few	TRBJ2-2	TGTGCCAGCAGCGTAGGCCCGGAGACGAACACCGGGGAGCTGTTTTTT	CASSVGPETNTGELFF
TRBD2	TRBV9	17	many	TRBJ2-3	TGTGCCAGCAGCGTAGACGGACTAGCGGGGATCACAGATACGCAGTATTTT	CASSVDGLAGITDTQYF
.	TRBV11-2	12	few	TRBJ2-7	TGTGCCAGCAGCCCAGAGGGGTTGAAGCAGTACTTC	CASSPEGLKQYF
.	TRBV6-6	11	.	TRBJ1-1	TGTGCCATACGGGGGGACACTGAAGCTTTCTTT	CAIRGDTEAFF
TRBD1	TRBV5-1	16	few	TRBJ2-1	TGCGCCAGCAGCCTCCTGGACAGGGGGACTTACAATGAGCAGTTCTTC	CASSLLDRGTYNEQFF
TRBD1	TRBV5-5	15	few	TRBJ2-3	TGTGCCAGCAGCTTGGAGGGACAGGGCGCAGATACGCGGTATTTT	CASSLEGQGADTRYF
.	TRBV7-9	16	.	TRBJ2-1	TGTGCCAGCAGCTTCAGAGAGGTCAGCTCCTACAATGAGCAGTTCTTC	CASSFREVSSYNEQFF
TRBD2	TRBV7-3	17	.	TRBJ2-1	TGTGCCAGCAGCAAAACAGTTCTAGCGGGGGGATACAATGAGCAGTTCTTC	CASSKTVLAGGYNEQFF
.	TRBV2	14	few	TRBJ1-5	TGTGCCAGCAGTGTTCGTCAGGTTAATCAGCCCCAGCATTTT	CASSVRQVNQPQHF
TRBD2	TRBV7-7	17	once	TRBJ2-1	TGTGCCAGCAGCCAAGGGGTATTGGCGGGAGGGTTCAATGAGCAGTTCTTC	CASSQGVLAGGFNEQFF
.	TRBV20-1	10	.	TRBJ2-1	TGCAGTGCTAGAGAGGTTGAGCAGTTCTTC	CSAREVEQFF
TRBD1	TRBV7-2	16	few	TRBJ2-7	TGTGCCAGCAGCCGAACATCCGGGACAGGGGGCTACGAGCAGTACTTC	CASSRTSGTGGYEQYF
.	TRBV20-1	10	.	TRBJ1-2	TGCAGTGCTCCATCACTTGGCTACACCTTC	CSAPSLGYTF
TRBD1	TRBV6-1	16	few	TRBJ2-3	TGTGCCAGCGTCCCTCGGGGACAGGGACTTTCGGATACGCAGTATTTT	CASVPRGQGLSDTQYF
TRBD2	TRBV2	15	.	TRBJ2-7	TGTGCCAGCAGGGATGGGACTAGCGGGAACTACGAGCAGTACTTC	CASRDGTSGNYEQYF
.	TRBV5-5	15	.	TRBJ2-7	TGTGCCAGCAGCTCAACCGGGATTTTGGCCTACGAGCAGTACTTC	CASSSTGILAYEQYF
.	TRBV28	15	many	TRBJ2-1	TGTGCCAGCAGTTTCGGGGGCGGGTTCAACAATGAGCAGTTCTTC	CASSFGGGFNNEQFF
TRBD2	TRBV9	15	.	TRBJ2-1	TGTGCCAGCAGCGTAGCTCCCCTAGCGGGCTATGAGCAGTTCTTC	CASSVAPLAGYEQFF
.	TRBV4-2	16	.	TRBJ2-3	TGTGCCAGCAGCCAAGATCTACTAGCAAGCACAGATGCGCAGTATTTT	CASSQDLLASTDAQYF
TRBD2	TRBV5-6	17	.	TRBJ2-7	TGTGCCAGCAGCGTTTGGAGCGGGAGAGGATTTGACTACGAGCAGTACTTC	CASSVWSGRGFDYEQYF
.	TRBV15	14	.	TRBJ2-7	TGTGCCACCAGCAGAGATTTTTCGGGGGTCGAGCAGTACTTC	CATSRDFSGVEQYF
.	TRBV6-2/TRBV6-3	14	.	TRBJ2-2	TGTGCCAGCGCAAACCCTCCCATTCCCGGGGAGCTGTTTTTT	CASANPPIPGELFF
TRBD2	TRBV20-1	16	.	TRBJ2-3	TGCAGTGCTAGAGATCCCCGACGGGAGGCCGCAGATACGCAGTATTTT	CSARDPRREAADTQYF
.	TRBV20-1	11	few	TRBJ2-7	TGCAGTGCCTTTCTAGCATCCGAGCAGTACTTC	CSAFLASEQYF
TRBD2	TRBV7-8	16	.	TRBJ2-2	TGTGCCAGCAGCTTACGGACTAGCGGGGACACCGGGGAGCGGTTTTTT	CASSLRTSGDTGERFF
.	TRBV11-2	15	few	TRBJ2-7	TGTGCCAGCAGCTTAGTTCGGCTTTCAGTGCACGAGCAGTACTTC	CASSLVRLSVHEQYF
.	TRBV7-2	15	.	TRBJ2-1	TGTGCCAGCAGCTTAGGGTTGCCCCGGAATGTCGAGCAGTTCTTC	CASSLGLPRNVEQFF
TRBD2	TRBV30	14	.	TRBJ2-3	TGTGCCTGGAGTCCTAGCGGGCGCACAGATACGCAGTATTTT	CAWSPSGRTDTQYF
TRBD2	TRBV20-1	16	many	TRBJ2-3	TGCAGTGCCGGCCCTAGCGGGAGTGGAGGGACAGATACGCAGTATTTT	CSAGPSGSGGTDTQYF
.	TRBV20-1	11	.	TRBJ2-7	TGCAGTGCTAAGGAGGTCGGCGAGCAGTACTTC	CSAKEVGEQYF
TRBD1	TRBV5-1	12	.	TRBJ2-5	TGCGCCAGCAGAGAGGGAGACAGGGAGCAGTACTTC	CASREGDREQYF
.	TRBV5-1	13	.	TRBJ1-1	TGCGCCAGCGGGGCTTCTACGAACACTGAAGCTTTCTTT	CASGASTNTEAFF
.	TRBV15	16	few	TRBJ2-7	TGTGCCACCAGCAGAGATTCTACAGGAGGACCCTACGAGCAGTACTTC	CATSRDSTGGPYEQYF
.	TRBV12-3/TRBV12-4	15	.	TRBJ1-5	TGTGCCTGCAGTCTCGGGGTGTCGAGCAATCAGCCCCAGCATTTT	CACSLGVSSNQPQHF
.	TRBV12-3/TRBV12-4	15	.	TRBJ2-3	TGTGCCAGCACCCCGTCGGACTGGGGGAGAGATACGCAGTATTTT	CASTPSDWGRDTQYF
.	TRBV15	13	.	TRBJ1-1	TGTACCACCAGCAGTGAAAGGAACACTGAAGCTTTCTTT	CTTSSERNTEAFF
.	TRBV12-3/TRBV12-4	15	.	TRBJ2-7	TGTGCCAGCAGTTTAGAGAGGGCGGGAACCTACGAGGAGTACTTC	CASSLERAGTYEEYF
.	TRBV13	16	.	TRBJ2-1	TGTGCCAGCAGCCCGCACTTTATGAGACACTACAATGAGCAGTTCTTC	CASSPHFMRHYNEQFF
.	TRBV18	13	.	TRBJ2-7	TGTGCCAGCTCACCAGATGTTAGGAACGAGCAGTACTTC	CASSPDVRNEQYF
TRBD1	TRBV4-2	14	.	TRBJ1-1	TGTGCCAACAGCCAAGCCAGGGGGGACACTGAAGCTTTCTTT	CANSQARGDTEAFF
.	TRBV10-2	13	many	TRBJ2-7	TGCGCCAGCACAGGTGTTACAAGCTACGAGCAGTACTTC	CASTGVTSYEQYF
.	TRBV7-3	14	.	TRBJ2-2	TGTGCCAGTAGACAGGACGCGAACACCGGGGAGCTGTTTTTT	CASRQDANTGELFF